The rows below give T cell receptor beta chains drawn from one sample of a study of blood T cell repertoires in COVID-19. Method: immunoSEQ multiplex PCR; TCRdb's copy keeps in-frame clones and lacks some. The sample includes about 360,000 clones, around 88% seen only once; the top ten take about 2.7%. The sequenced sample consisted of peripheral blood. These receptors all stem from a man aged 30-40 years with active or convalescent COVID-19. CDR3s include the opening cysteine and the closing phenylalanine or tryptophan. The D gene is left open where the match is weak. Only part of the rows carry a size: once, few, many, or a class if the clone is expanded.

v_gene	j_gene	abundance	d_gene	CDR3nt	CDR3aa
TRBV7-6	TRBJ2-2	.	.	TGTGCCAGCAGCTTAAACAGGGTGAACACCGGGGAGCTGTTTTTT	CASSLNRVNTGELFF
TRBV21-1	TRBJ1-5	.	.	TGTGCCAGCAGCAAAGGGGGGCTTTCGGCCCAGCATTTT	CASSKGGLSAQHF
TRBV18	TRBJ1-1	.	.	TGTGCCAGCTCAATGACACATAACACTGAAGCTTTCTTT	CASSMTHNTEAFF
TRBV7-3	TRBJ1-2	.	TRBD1	TGTGCCAGCAGCGATAGACAGGGACCTCCAACCTTC	CASSDRQGPPTF
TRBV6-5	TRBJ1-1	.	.	TGTGCCAGCAGTAACCGACAGGCTTGGGACACTGAAGCTTTCTTT	CASSNRQAWDTEAFF
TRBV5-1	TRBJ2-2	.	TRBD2	TGCGCCAGCAGCTTCCCCGGGGCGGGAGTCACCGGGGAGCTGTTTTTT	CASSFPGAGVTGELFF
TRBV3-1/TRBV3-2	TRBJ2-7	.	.	TGTGCCAGCAGCCAAGTAGCCTACGAGCAGTACTTC	CASSQVAYEQYF
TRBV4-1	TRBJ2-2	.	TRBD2	TGCGCCAGCAGCCAAGTCCTGGGACTAGCGGGCTACGGGGAGCTGTTTTTT	CASSQVLGLAGYGELFF
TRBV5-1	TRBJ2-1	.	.	TGCGCCAGCAGCTTCCGGCGGTGGGATGAGCAGTTCTTC	CASSFRRWDEQFF
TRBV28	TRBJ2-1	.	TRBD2	TGTGCCAGCAGTTATTTCGGACTAGCGAGTCAACGACCCTATGAGCAGTTCTTC	CASSYFGLASQRPYEQFF
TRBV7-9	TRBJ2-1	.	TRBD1	TGTGCCAGCAGCGGGGGACAGGGATTAAATGAGCAGTTCTTC	CASSGGQGLNEQFF
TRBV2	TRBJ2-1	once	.	TGTGCCAGCAGGTCCCGTGGAAGCGCGAAGTTCTTC	CASRSRGSAKFF
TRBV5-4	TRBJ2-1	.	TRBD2	TGTGCCAGCAGCTCTAATTTACTAGCGGGACACAATGAGCAGTTCTTC	CASSSNLLAGHNEQFF
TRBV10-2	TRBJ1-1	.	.	TGCGCCAGCGGTATCAGGGTCCAGGCTGAAGCTTTCTTT	CASGIRVQAEAFF
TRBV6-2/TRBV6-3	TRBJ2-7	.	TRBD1	TGTGCCAGCAGCCGGACAGGATTATACGAGCAGTACTTC	CASSRTGLYEQYF
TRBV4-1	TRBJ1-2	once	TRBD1	TGCGCCAGCAGCCTAACCCCCGGGACAGGGGAAAACTATGGCTACACCTTC	CASSLTPGTGENYGYTF
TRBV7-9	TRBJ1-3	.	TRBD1	TGTGCCAGCGATCAGGGGGACACCAACACCATATATTTT	CASDQGDTNTIYF
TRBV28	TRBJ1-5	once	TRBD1	TGTGCCAGCTGCACCCTACAGGGGGCAGGTCAGCCCCAGCATTTT	CASCTLQGAGQPQHF
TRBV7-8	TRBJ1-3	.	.	TGTGCCAGCAGCACCAGACAGCTTTTCTCTGGAAACACCATATATTTT	CASSTRQLFSGNTIYF
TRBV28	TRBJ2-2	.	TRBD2	TGTGCCAGCAGTTTGACTAGCGGGGGGCCCGGAACCGGGGAGCTGTTTTTT	CASSLTSGGPGTGELFF
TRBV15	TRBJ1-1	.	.	TGTGCCACCAGCAGAGGCCAGATGAACACTGAAGCTTTCTTT	CATSRGQMNTEAFF
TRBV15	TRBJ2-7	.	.	TGTGCCACCAGCGGATTCCCCAGGGTAGAAGCCTACGAGCAGTACTTC	CATSGFPRVEAYEQYF
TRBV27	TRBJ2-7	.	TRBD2	TGTGCCAGCGGGAGGGGCTCCGTCGAGCAGTACTTC	CASGRGSVEQYF
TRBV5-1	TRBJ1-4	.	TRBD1	TGCGCCAGCAGCTTACAGGGGCACACTAATGAAAAACTGTTTTTT	CASSLQGHTNEKLFF
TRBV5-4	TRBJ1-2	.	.	TGTGCCAGCAGCAATCCCCTGGGGGCTGGCTACACCTTC	CASSNPLGAGYTF
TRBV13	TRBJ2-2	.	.	TGTGCCAGCAGCCTCCCCTACACCGGGGAGCTGTTTTTT	CASSLPYTGELFF
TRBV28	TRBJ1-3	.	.	TGTGCCAGCAGTTTAAAAGTGACAGTCGGAAACACCATATATTTT	CASSLKVTVGNTIYF
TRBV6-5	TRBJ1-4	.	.	TGTGCCAGCAGTCCCGGGTCACTGAGGGAAAAACTGTTTTTT	CASSPGSLREKLFF
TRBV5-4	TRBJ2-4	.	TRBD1	TGTGCCAGCAGTTTCGACAGGGGGAACCAAAACATTCAGTACTTC	CASSFDRGNQNIQYF
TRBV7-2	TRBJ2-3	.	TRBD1	TGTGCCAGCAGCCCAGGGGGCCTGACAGATACGCAGTATTTT	CASSPGGLTDTQYF
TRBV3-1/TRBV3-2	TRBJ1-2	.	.	TGTGCCAGCAGCCAAGATTTGACTACCGGGCTGGAAGGCTACACCTTC	CASSQDLTTGLEGYTF
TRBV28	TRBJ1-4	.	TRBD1	TGTGCCAGCAGTTTACCGGGACAGCGGATCCTTGAAAAACTGTTTTTT	CASSLPGQRILEKLFF
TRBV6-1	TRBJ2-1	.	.	TGTGCCAGCAGTGAAGCCGTTCGCGTTAATGAGCAGTTCTTC	CASSEAVRVNEQFF
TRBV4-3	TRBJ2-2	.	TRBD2	TGCGCCAGCAGCCAAGAGTCACGGGGGGGCCGACTAGCGGGAGTACCCGGGGAGCTGTTTTTT	CASSQESRGGRLAGVPGELFF
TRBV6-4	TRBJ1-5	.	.	TGTGCCAGCAGTGACGTGGGGGGTCAGCCCCAGCATTTT	CASSDVGGQPQHF
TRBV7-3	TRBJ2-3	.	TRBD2	TGTGCCAGCACCTCCCTCCTATACCGCGGGGGGACAGATACGCAGTATTTT	CASTSLLYRGGTDTQYF
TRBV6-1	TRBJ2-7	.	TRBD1	TGTGCCAGCAGTGAACCCGACAGGGTAGCCTACGAGCAGTACTTC	CASSEPDRVAYEQYF
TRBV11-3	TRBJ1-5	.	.	TGTGCCAGCAGCTTTCCTTTGCAGACAGGCGATCAGCCCCAGCATTTT	CASSFPLQTGDQPQHF
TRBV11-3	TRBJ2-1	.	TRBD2	TGTGCCAGCAGCCGGCTAGCGGGACCATACAATGAGCAGTTCTTC	CASSRLAGPYNEQFF
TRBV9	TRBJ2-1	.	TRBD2	TGTGCCAGCAGCGTAGCCCTAGCGGAGAGCTCCTACAATGAGCAGTTCTTC	CASSVALAESSYNEQFF
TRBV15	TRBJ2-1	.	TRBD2	TGTGCCACCAGCAGAGATCTAGCGGGAGGCCCGTCGGGGCACTCCTACAATGAGCAGTTCTTC	CATSRDLAGGPSGHSYNEQFF
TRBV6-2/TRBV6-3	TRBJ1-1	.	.	TGTGCCAGCAGTTACACCCAGACAGCCTACACTGAAGCTTTCTTT	CASSYTQTAYTEAFF
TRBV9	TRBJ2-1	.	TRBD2	TGTGCCAGCAGCGTAATTAGCGGGGGCGATGAGCAGTTCTTC	CASSVISGGDEQFF
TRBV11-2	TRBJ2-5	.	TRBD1	TGTGCCAGCAGCTTAGGAGTACGACAGGGAGAGACCCAGTACTTC	CASSLGVRQGETQYF
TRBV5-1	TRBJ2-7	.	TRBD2	TGCGCCAGCAGCTTGGGGGAGGGACACGAGCAGTACTTC	CASSLGEGHEQYF
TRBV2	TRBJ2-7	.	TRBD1	TGTGCCAGCAGTGCAGAGGGGGCGCGAGAGCAGTACTTC	CASSAEGAREQYF
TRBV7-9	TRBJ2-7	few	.	TGTGCCAGCAGCTTAAGGCAGGGTCATTACGAGCAGTACTTC	CASSLRQGHYEQYF
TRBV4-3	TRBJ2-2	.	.	TGCGCCAGCAGTTGGGCAAAGGGGCGGAACACCGGGGAGCTGTTTTTT	CASSWAKGRNTGELFF
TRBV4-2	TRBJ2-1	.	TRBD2	TGTGCCAGCAGCCAAGAAGGGACTAGGCCCCTCAATGAGCAGTTCTTC	CASSQEGTRPLNEQFF
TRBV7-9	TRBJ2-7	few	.	TGTGCCAGCAGCTTGGGGGACACCTACGAGCAGTACTTC	CASSLGDTYEQYF